One and the same sample provided the 17 T cell receptor beta chains below, sequenced in a study of blood T cell repertoires in COVID-19. Here immunoSEQ multiplex PCR was the method, and the copy in TCRdb shows in-frame clones only, minus some. The sample shows around 60,000 clones, 90% of them seen only once. Sequencing was performed on peripheral blood. The origin of the receptors is a man between 60 and 75 years old with active COVID-19.

The chain joins TRBV30 to TRBJ1-4; the D gene is possibly TRBD1 (6 bases). V was clipped by 2 bases and J by 0 bases, with 10 bases between them. Germline CDR1 and CDR2: GTSNPN and SVGIG (reference sequence). The CDR3 runs to 15 residues. The CDR3 region is CAWSRQVATNEKLFF. CDR3 nucleotide sequence: TGTGCCTGGAGTCGACAGGTTGCAACTAATGAAAAACTGTTTTTT. Using reference TRBV30 and TRBJ1-4 for the parts outside the CDR3, the full variable domain is SQTIHQWPATLVQPVGSPLSLECTVEGTSNPNLYWYRQAAGRGLQLLFYSVGIGQISSEVPQNLSASRPQDRQFILSSKKLLLSDSGFYLCAWSRQVATNEKLFFGSGTQLSVL.

The chain recombines TRBV6-5 with TRBJ2-1, with a possible D match to TRBD1 (6 bases). The CDR3 spans 12 residues. Per germline, CDR1 MNHEY and CDR2 SVGAGI. Trimming shortened V by 6 bases and J by 10 bases, and 13 bases separated the two germline ends. CDR3 amino acids: CASSLGGPEQFF. In DNA, the CDR3 is TGTGCCAGCAGCTTAGGGGGACCCGAGCAGTTCTTC.

V usage is TRBV18 and J usage is TRBJ2-7, with D perhaps TRBD2 (5 bases). Deletions cut 3 bases from V and 3 bases from J, with 6 bases between. This CDR3 has 12 residues. The germline V gene has CDR1 KGHSH and CDR2 LQKENI. CDR3 sequence reads: CASSPRDYEQYF. The CDR3 nucleotides are TGTGCCAGCTCACCGAGGGACTACGAGCAGTACTTC.

The rearrangement joins TRBV7-8 to TRBJ2-4; TRBD1 matches 11 bases. CDR1 is SGHVS and CDR2 is FQNEAQ in the germline V gene. The CDR3 runs to 14 residues. Trimming cost V 6 bases and J 8 bases; bases outside gene matches: 6. The CDR3, as DNA: TGTGCCAGCAGTTACAGGGACAGGGGGGACATTCAGTACTTC. Translation gives CASSYRDRGDIQYF.

The rearrangement joins TRBV10-3 to TRBJ2-7; 7 nucleotides match TRBD1. J lost 6 bases, V lost 10 bases, and 6 bases had no gene match. Germline CDR1 is ENHRY and CDR2 is SYGVKD. This CDR3 contains 11 residues. CDR3 region: CATTPGGEQYF. Here the CDR3 DNA reads TGTGCCACTACGCCAGGGGGCGAGCAGTACTTC.

CDR3 loop: CASSPPGLKETQYF. The CDR3 DNA is TGTGCCAGCAGCCCCCCGGGACTTAAAGAGACCCAGTACTTC. The rearrangement uses TRBV11-1 and TRBJ2-5, with TRBD2 as a possible D gene (6 bases). Looked up from germline, CDR1 is SGHAT and CDR2 is FQDESV (reference sequence). The V end was cut by 5 bases, the J end by 3 bases, with 13 bases between. CDR3 length: 14 residues.

The rearrangement joins TRBV6-1 to TRBJ1-4, with D perhaps matching TRBD1 (5 bases). The CDR3 runs 17 residues. Germline V gives CDR1 MNHNS, CDR2 SASEGT. The V end lost 3 bases, the J end lost 5 bases, and 19 bases lay between the germline ends. CDR3 sequence: CASSEWVWGRGNEKLFF. As DNA, the CDR3 is TGTGCCAGCAGTGAGTGGGTCTGGGGTAGGGGAAATGAAAAACTGTTTTTT.

The rearrangement joins TRBV18 to TRBJ1-2; no firm D call. CDR1 and CDR2 (germline): KGHSH, LQKENI. This CDR3 spans 13 amino acids. Between the trimmed V and J ends, which lost 5 bases and 1 base, there was a span of 8 bases. CDR3 in DNA: TGTGCCAGCTCAACAGAGTTTAACTATGGCTACACCTTC. Protein: CASSTEFNYGYTF.

The chain carries TRBV5-1 and TRBJ2-1; the match to TRBD2 covers 15 bases. Per germline, CDR1 SGHRS and CDR2 YFSETQ. V trimming: 7 bases; J trimming: 0 bases; junction bases outside the gene matches: 8. This CDR3 region has 18 residues. The CDR3 loop is CASGPGLAGGSSYNEQFF. CDR3 bases: TGCGCCAGCGGACCGGGACTAGCGGGAGGCAGCTCCTACAATGAGCAGTTCTTC. Filled out from reference TRBV5-1 and TRBJ2-1, the complete variable domain reads KAGVTQTPRYLIKTRGQQVTLSCSPISGHRSVSWYQQTPGQGLQFLFEYFSETQRNKGNFPGRFSGRQFSNSRSEMNVSTLELGDSALYLCASGPGLAGGSSYNEQFFGPGTRLTVL.

The table lists this clone with a few counts. CDR3 in amino acids: CASSESRATNEKLFF. The CDR3 DNA follows: TGTGCCAGCAGTGAATCAAGAGCAACTAATGAAAAACTGTTTTTT. The rearrangement links TRBV25-1 to TRBJ1-4; the D is unclear. V was clipped by 1 base and J by 0 bases, with 6 bases between them. The CDR3 loop spans 15 amino acids. Germline CDR1 reads MGHDK; CDR2 reads SYGVNS.

This rearrangement joins TRBV24-1 to TRBJ2-3, with a tentative D call TRBD1 (6 bases). V gave up 8 bases and J gave up 0 bases, with 11 bases separating them. The CDR3 covers 14 residues. CDR1 KGHDR and CDR2 SFDVKD come from the germline V gene. The CDR3 protein is CATKGQISTDTQYF. The CDR3 coding sequence is TGTGCCACCAAAGGACAGATTAGCACAGATACGCAGTATTTT.

The V gene is TRBV6-5, the J gene TRBJ2-1; 8 bases match TRBD1. The CDR3 totals 13 residues. Germline trimming cut 2 bases from V and 10 bases from J; bases unmatched to any gene: 4. The germline CDR1 and CDR2 sequences are MNHEY and SVGAGI. The CDR3 coding sequence is TGTGCCAGCAGTTACCCCGGGACAGGCGAGCAGTTCTTC. Protein product: CASSYPGTGEQFF.

The V call is TRBV6-5, the J call TRBJ2-7, with 10 bases aligning to TRBD2. The CDR3 loop spans 16 amino acids. CDR1 MNHEY and CDR2 SVGAGI come from the germline V gene. V was clipped by 0 bases and J by 3 bases; unmatched bases: 5. As DNA, the CDR3 is TGTGCCAGCAGTTACTCGCCGCCTAGCGGGAGCTACGAGCAGTACTTC. It encodes CASSYSPPSGSYEQYF.

This chain connects TRBV19 to TRBJ2-1, with 9 bases that match TRBD2. V lost 6 bases, J lost 9 bases, and 12 bases stayed unmatched. Per the germline V gene, CDR1 is LNHDA and CDR2 is SQIVND (reference sequence). The CDR3 sequence is 15 residues long. CDR3 sequence (DNA): TGTGCCAGTAGAGTCAGCGGGGGGCTCTTAGGTGAGCAGTTCTTC. It translates to CASRVSGGLLGEQFF. Using reference TRBV19 and TRBJ2-1 for the parts outside the CDR3, the full variable domain is DGGITQSPKYLFRKEGQNVTLSCEQNLNHDAMYWYRQDPGQGLRLIYYSQIVNDFQKGDIAEGYSVSREKKESFPLTVTSAQKNPTAFYLCASRVSGGLLGEQFFGPGTRLTVL.

The J gene is TRBJ2-3, the V gene TRBV18; D remains ambiguous. The germline V gene has CDR1 KGHSH and CDR2 LQKENI. The CDR3 runs 13 residues. The ends were cut back, 3 bases at V and 5 bases at J, with 9 bases in the middle. The CDR3 here is CASSPPSVDTQYF. In DNA form, the CDR3 reads TGTGCCAGCTCACCCCCATCGGTAGATACGCAGTATTTT.

The chain joins TRBV7-9 to TRBJ2-7; D gene ambiguous. Germline V gene data show CDR1 as SEHNR and CDR2 as FQNEAQ (reference sequence). This CDR3 comprises 16 residues. V was cut by 5 bases and J by 5 bases, with 22 bases left in between. The CDR3 spells CASSPQVPRKPNEQYF. The CDR3 nucleotides read TGTGCCAGCAGCCCCCAGGTTCCCCGCAAACCGAACGAGCAGTACTTC.

The V gene is TRBV18, the J gene TRBJ1-3; 9 bases are shared with TRBD1. J was trimmed by 8 bases and V by 3 bases; bases with no gene match: 8. This CDR3 spans 15 amino acids. Germline-derived CDR1 and CDR2 are KGHSH and LQKENI. The CDR3 DNA follows: TGTGCCAGCTCACCCGATCCGGGACAGGGTTACACCATATATTTT. Translating it yields CASSPDPGQGYTIYF.